Each of the 12 T cell receptor beta chains below was sequenced from the same sample in a study of control samples from healthy donors and cancer patients. Sequenced by immunoSEQ multiplex PCR; TCRdb stores in-frame clones only, minus some. The top ten hold 12% of the sample, which has about 120,000 clones, 85% to 90% seen once. The material sequenced was blood. The receptors originated from a man aged 25-45 years in good health.

V and J are TRBV27 and TRBJ1-2, with 7 positions matching TRBD1. The germline V gene encodes CDR1 MNHEY and CDR2 SMNVEV (reference sequence). V shed 3 bases and J 5 bases; nucleotides not matched to a gene: 0. The CDR3 consists of 12 residues. CDR3 sequence reads: CASSFRGYGYTF. Here the CDR3 DNA reads TGTGCCAGCAGTTTCAGGGGGTATGGCTACACCTTC.

The rearrangement links TRBV27 to TRBJ1-2; D call uncertain. There are 12 residues in the CDR3. Germline CDR1 reads MNHEY; CDR2 reads SMNVEV (reference sequence). Trimming took 6 bases from V and 4 from J, leaving 9 bases between them. The CDR3 spells CASSDGLYGYTF. The CDR3 coding sequence is TGTGCCAGCAGCGACGGCCTCTATGGCTACACCTTC.

The J gene is TRBJ1-5, the V gene TRBV24-1; 8 positions match TRBD1. This CDR3 is 12 amino acids long. The germline gives CDR1 KGHDR, CDR2 SFDVKD. Losses at the gene ends were 1 base for V and 14 bases for J; bases not matched to a gene: 3. In DNA, the CDR3 is TGTGCCACCAGTGATTTAAAGACAGGGGAGCATTTT. Amino acid sequence: CATSDLKTGEHF.

The chain carries TRBV10-3 and TRBJ1-4; 7 positions match TRBD1. This CDR3 has 13 residues. V lost 7 bases, J lost 7 bases, and 6 bases stayed unmatched. The V gene's germline CDR1 is ENHRY and CDR2 SYGVKD. The DNA of the CDR3 is TGTGCCATCACCGGGACAGTGGGTGAAAAACTGTTTTTT. Residues: CAITGTVGEKLFF.

The rearrangement links TRBV15 to TRBJ2-1, with 7 bases aligning to TRBD2. The V segment lost 0 bases and the J segment 2 bases; nucleotides outside the gene matches: 7. Germline V gives CDR1 LNHNV, CDR2 YYDKDF (reference sequence). The CDR3 runs 17 residues. CDR3 nucleotides: TGTGCCACCAGCAGAGAGAGGGCGGGGGATACCTACAATGAGCAGTTCTTC. Encoded protein: CATSRERAGDTYNEQFF.

The rearrangement joins TRBV27 to TRBJ1-6; a possible D gene is TRBD1 (5 bases). This CDR3 is built from 13 residues. Trimming pared 6 bases from V and 9 bases from J, leaving 12 bases between. Germline V gene data show CDR1 as MNHEY and CDR2 as SMNVEV (reference sequence). In DNA form, the CDR3 reads TGTGCCAGCAGAGCGATGGGGGTTTCACCCCTCCACTTT. Its protein is CASRAMGVSPLHF.

The rearrangement joins TRBV3-1 (or the pseudogene TRBV3-2) to TRBJ1-6; D is perhaps TRBD1 (5 bases). Germline CDR1 and CDR2: LGHDT and YNNKEL (reference sequence). V lost 4 bases and J 11 bases, leaving 21 bases between the germline ends. The CDR3 has 16 amino acids. CDR3 region: CASSLTGTVFSAPLHF. In nucleotides, the CDR3 is TGTGCCAGCAGCCTTACCGGGACCGTCTTCTCCGCACCCCTCCACTTT.

This clone has a single count. V usage is TRBV6-5 and J usage is TRBJ1-4; the D gene is possibly TRBD1 (5 bases). CDR3 size: 14 residues. V shed 9 bases and J shed 0 bases, with 11 bases lying between them. Germline CDR1 MNHEY, CDR2 SVGAGI. In DNA form, the CDR3 reads TGTGCCAGTCGTACAGGTTCAACTAATGAAAAACTGTTTTTT. It specifies CASRTGSTNEKLFF.

V usage is TRBV20-1 and J usage is TRBJ1-2; D unresolved. The CDR3 has 12 amino acids. V shed 3 bases and J shed 8 bases, with 13 bases lying between them. Germline CDR1 DFQATT, CDR2 SNEGSKA (reference sequence). The CDR3 bases are TGCAGTGCTAGTTTCCTCGACGGAGGCTACACCTTC. It encodes CSASFLDGGYTF.

The rearrangement joins TRBV7-3 to TRBJ2-7; TRBD1 might be the D (5 bases). V lost 5 bases and J 7 bases, leaving 12 bases between the germline ends. From germline, CDR1 is SGHTA and CDR2 FQGTGA. The length of the CDR3 is 12 residues. This CDR3 reads CASSLPYREQYV. DNA for the CDR3: TGTGCCAGCAGCCTCCCATACAGGGAGCAGTACGTC.

The J gene is TRBJ1-2, the V gene TRBV30; D remains unclear. Trimming stripped 4 bases from V and 2 bases from J, with 5 bases between. Germline V lookup: CDR1 GTSNPN, CDR2 SVGIG (reference sequence). The CDR3 is made up of 11 amino acids. This CDR3 is CAWNPNYGYTF. CDR3 in DNA: TGTGCCTGGAACCCCAACTATGGCTACACCTTC.

The V and J genes are TRBV7-3 and TRBJ2-5, with 8 bases matching TRBD2. With 5 bases clipped from V and 5 bases from J, the junction kept 7 bases outside the gene matches. Looked up from germline, CDR1 is SGHTA and CDR2 is FQGTGA. The CDR3 is 14 amino acids. The CDR3 loop is CASSPGGAGETQYF. CDR3 nucleotides: TGTGCCAGCAGCCCCGGGGGGGCCGGGGAGACCCAGTACTTC.